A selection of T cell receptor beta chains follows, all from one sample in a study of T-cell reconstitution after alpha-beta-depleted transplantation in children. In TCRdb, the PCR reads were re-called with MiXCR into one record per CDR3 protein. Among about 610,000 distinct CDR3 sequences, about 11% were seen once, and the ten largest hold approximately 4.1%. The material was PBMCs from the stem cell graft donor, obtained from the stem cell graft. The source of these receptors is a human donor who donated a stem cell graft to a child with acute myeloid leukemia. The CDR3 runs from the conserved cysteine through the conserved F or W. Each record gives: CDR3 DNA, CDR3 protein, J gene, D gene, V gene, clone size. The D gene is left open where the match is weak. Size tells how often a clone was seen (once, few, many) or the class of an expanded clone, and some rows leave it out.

CDR3 DNA: TGTGCCAGCACCCGGCGCACAGATACGCAGTATTTT; CDR3 protein: CASTRRTDTQYF; J gene: TRBJ2-3; D gene: NA; V gene: TRBV12-3/TRBV12-4; clone size: many
CDR3 DNA: TGTGCCAGCAGCCAATCATCTGGCGGGGATCACCAAGAGACCCAGTACTTC; CDR3 protein: CASSQSSGGDHQETQYF; J gene: TRBJ2-5; D gene: NA; V gene: TRBV4-2; clone size: few
CDR3 DNA: TGTGCTAGCAGCCAGACAGGGGGCCACGAGCAGCACTTC; CDR3 protein: CASSQTGGHEQHF; J gene: TRBJ2-7; D gene: TRBD1; V gene: TRBV7-7; clone size: NA
CDR3 DNA: TGTGCCTGGAGTAAGGGGACAGGGGACACAGATACGCAGTATTTT; CDR3 protein: CAWSKGTGDTDTQYF; J gene: TRBJ2-3; D gene: TRBD1; V gene: TRBV30; clone size: NA
CDR3 DNA: TGTGCCCGGGACGATCTCGGGGGGACCCAGTACTTC; CDR3 protein: CARDDLGGTQYF; J gene: TRBJ2-5; D gene: NA; V gene: TRBV30; clone size: many
CDR3 DNA: TGTGCCAGCAGTTTTGGGACAGGGGCGGGCACAGATACGCAGTATTTT; CDR3 protein: CASSFGTGAGTDTQYF; J gene: TRBJ2-3; D gene: TRBD1; V gene: TRBV12-3/TRBV12-4; clone size: NA
CDR3 DNA: TGCAGTGCCACCACACCAGCTAACTATGGCTACACCTTC; CDR3 protein: CSATTPANYGYTF; J gene: TRBJ1-2; D gene: NA; V gene: TRBV20-1; clone size: many
CDR3 DNA: TGTGCCAGCAGCGGACAGGCTTCTGGGCGCACTGAAGCTTTCTTT; CDR3 protein: CASSGQASGRTEAFF; J gene: TRBJ1-1; D gene: NA; V gene: TRBV9; clone size: many
CDR3 DNA: TGTGCCACCAGTGACCCGGGACAGCCACAAGAGACCCAGTACTTC; CDR3 protein: CATSDPGQPQETQYF; J gene: TRBJ2-5; D gene: TRBD1; V gene: TRBV24-1; clone size: once
CDR3 DNA: TGTGCCAGCAGTTCAGGAGGGACTAGCGGACGGACTGGGGCCAACGTCCTGACTTTC; CDR3 protein: CASSSGGTSGRTGANVLTF; J gene: TRBJ2-6; D gene: TRBD2; V gene: TRBV11-2; clone size: NA
CDR3 DNA: TGTGCCAGCAGAGTTACAGGGGGCAAGGACATTCAGTACTTC; CDR3 protein: CASRVTGGKDIQYF; J gene: TRBJ2-4; D gene: TRBD1; V gene: TRBV2; clone size: NA
CDR3 DNA: TGCTGTGCTAGAGATCTAGCGGGACTTAACGGGGCCAACGTCCTGACTTTC; CDR3 protein: CCARDLAGLNGANVLTF; J gene: TRBJ2-6; D gene: TRBD2; V gene: TRBV20-1; clone size: few
CDR3 DNA: TGTGCCAGCAGCCATCAAAAGAAAACTGACCTCCAAGAGACCCAGTACTTC; CDR3 protein: CASSHQKKTDLQETQYF; J gene: TRBJ2-5; D gene: NA; V gene: TRBV3-1; clone size: many
CDR3 DNA: TGTGCCAGCAGACCACTAGCGGGAGAGCCAGATACGCAGTATTTT; CDR3 protein: CASRPLAGEPDTQYF; J gene: TRBJ2-3; D gene: TRBD2; V gene: TRBV27; clone size: NA
CDR3 DNA: TGTGCCAGCAGAAAACCGGAGAACACTGAAGCTTTCTTT; CDR3 protein: CASRKPENTEAFF; J gene: TRBJ1-1; D gene: NA; V gene: TRBV7-9; clone size: few
CDR3 DNA: TGCAGTGCTGCGGACGCTGCAACTAATGAAAAACTGTTTTTT; CDR3 protein: CSAADAATNEKLFF; J gene: TRBJ1-4; D gene: NA; V gene: TRBV20-1; clone size: NA
CDR3 DNA: TGCAGTGCTAGGAGGACGGGACTAGCGGGAGCCTACGAGCAGTACTTC; CDR3 protein: CSARRTGLAGAYEQYF; J gene: TRBJ2-7; D gene: TRBD2; V gene: TRBV20-1; clone size: NA
CDR3 DNA: TGTGCCAGCTCCCCTACGCTGGGAAGGGAGACCCAGTACTTC; CDR3 protein: CASSPTLGRETQYF; J gene: TRBJ2-5; D gene: NA; V gene: TRBV18; clone size: NA
CDR3 DNA: TGCGCCAGCAGCCCGGGACAGGCCAATCAGCCCCAGCATTTT; CDR3 protein: CASSPGQANQPQHF; J gene: TRBJ1-5; D gene: TRBD1; V gene: TRBV5-1; clone size: NA
CDR3 DNA: TGCGCCAGCAGCTCCCCGACTCTAACCGGGGAGCTGTTTTTT; CDR3 protein: CASSSPTLTGELFF; J gene: TRBJ2-2; D gene: NA; V gene: TRBV5-1; clone size: few
CDR3 DNA: TGTGCCAGCAGCGTAGCTACGGGGACAGATACGCAGTATTTT; CDR3 protein: CASSVATGTDTQYF; J gene: TRBJ2-3; D gene: NA; V gene: TRBV9; clone size: many
CDR3 DNA: TGTGCCAGCAGCACCCAGCGGGACTCCCCTGGCTTC; CDR3 protein: CASSTQRDSPGF; J gene: TRBJ2-1; D gene: TRBD2; V gene: TRBV7-2; clone size: NA
CDR3 DNA: TGTGCCAGCAGCTTAGCCTCCAGTTACGGTTCTAGCACAGATACGCAGTATTTT; CDR3 protein: CASSLASSYGSSTDTQYF; J gene: TRBJ2-3; D gene: NA; V gene: TRBV7-6; clone size: many
CDR3 DNA: TGTGCCAGCAGCTTAGCTGCTGTCGAGTACGAGCAGTACTTC; CDR3 protein: CASSLAAVEYEQYF; J gene: TRBJ2-7; D gene: NA; V gene: TRBV11-2; clone size: NA
CDR3 DNA: TGTGCCAGCACTCCAGGACAGAACCCCTACAATGAGCAGTTCTTC; CDR3 protein: CASTPGQNPYNEQFF; J gene: TRBJ2-1; D gene: NA; V gene: TRBV12-3/TRBV12-4; clone size: many
CDR3 DNA: TGTGCCAGCAGCCAAGATCACCCGGAACAGGTGGCGAGTGGGCAGTACTTC; CDR3 protein: CASSQDHPEQVASGQYF; J gene: TRBJ2-7; D gene: NA; V gene: TRBV4-2; clone size: NA
CDR3 DNA: TGTGCCAGCAGCGTAGGCCCTGCCGGGACTCTAAGCTCCTACAATGAGCAGTTCTTC; CDR3 protein: CASSVGPAGTLSSYNEQFF; J gene: TRBJ2-1; D gene: NA; V gene: TRBV11-2; clone size: NA
CDR3 DNA: TGTGCCAGCAGTTTATCGAAGGGCACCGGGGAGCTGTTTTTT; CDR3 protein: CASSLSKGTGELFF; J gene: TRBJ2-2; D gene: NA; V gene: TRBV27; clone size: few
CDR3 DNA: TGTGCCTCGACACGGACTAGCGGGAGCTCCTACAATGAGCAGTTCTTC; CDR3 protein: CASTRTSGSSYNEQFF; J gene: TRBJ2-1; D gene: TRBD2; V gene: TRBV30; clone size: NA
CDR3 DNA: TGTGCCAGCAGCTTGACCTACAATGAGCAGTTCTTC; CDR3 protein: CASSLTYNEQFF; J gene: TRBJ2-1; D gene: NA; V gene: TRBV7-8; clone size: many
CDR3 DNA: TGTGCCTGGAGCCCATCCAGCCTTTATGGCTACACCTTC; CDR3 protein: CAWSPSSLYGYTF; J gene: TRBJ1-2; D gene: NA; V gene: TRBV30; clone size: few
CDR3 DNA: TGTGCCAGCAGCTTAGCGGGAGGACGGTTCAACGAGCAGTACTTC; CDR3 protein: CASSLAGGRFNEQYF; J gene: TRBJ2-7; D gene: NA; V gene: TRBV7-2; clone size: NA
CDR3 DNA: TGTGCCAGCAGCCCGCGGACAGGGCCGGACCAAGAGACCCAGTACTTC; CDR3 protein: CASSPRTGPDQETQYF; J gene: TRBJ2-5; D gene: TRBD1; V gene: TRBV7-9; clone size: few
CDR3 DNA: TGTGCCAGCAGCCGGGACTACCAAGAGACCCAGTACTTC; CDR3 protein: CASSRDYQETQYF; J gene: TRBJ2-5; D gene: NA; V gene: TRBV9; clone size: many
CDR3 DNA: TGTGCCAGCAGCCCCGGGGTCCTGGGAGTTTCCGGGGAGCTGTTTTTT; CDR3 protein: CASSPGVLGVSGELFF; J gene: TRBJ2-2; D gene: NA; V gene: TRBV4-2; clone size: NA
CDR3 DNA: TGTGCCAGCAAATGGCGGGAGGTCGAGGGGCAGTTCTTC; CDR3 protein: CASKWREVEGQFF; J gene: TRBJ2-1; D gene: TRBD2; V gene: TRBV6-2/TRBV6-3; clone size: NA
CDR3 DNA: TGCGCCAGCAGCTTGGTTCCGGGGGCAGGAGGGGAAAAACTGTTTTTT; CDR3 protein: CASSLVPGAGGEKLFF; J gene: TRBJ1-4; D gene: NA; V gene: TRBV5-1; clone size: many
CDR3 DNA: TGTGCCAGCAGCTTCAATGGGGAGAACCCAGATACGCAGTATTTT; CDR3 protein: CASSFNGENPDTQYF; J gene: TRBJ2-3; D gene: NA; V gene: TRBV7-9; clone size: few
CDR3 DNA: TGTGCCAGCAGCTCCCCTTTGGGGACAGGGCCAGATACGCAGTATTTT; CDR3 protein: CASSSPLGTGPDTQYF; J gene: TRBJ2-3; D gene: TRBD1; V gene: TRBV5-4; clone size: few
CDR3 DNA: TGTGCCACCAAACCTTCTACCGGTAACACCGGGGAGCTGTTTTTT; CDR3 protein: CATKPSTGNTGELFF; J gene: TRBJ2-2; D gene: NA; V gene: TRBV24-1; clone size: many
CDR3 DNA: TGTGCCAGCAGGAACAGGGAACCCGGGGAGCTGTTTTTT; CDR3 protein: CASRNREPGELFF; J gene: TRBJ2-2; D gene: NA; V gene: TRBV2; clone size: NA
CDR3 DNA: TGTGCCAGCAGCGTAGGAATTGAGGCGGGATCCTACGAGCAGTACTTC; CDR3 protein: CASSVGIEAGSYEQYF; J gene: TRBJ2-7; D gene: NA; V gene: TRBV9; clone size: NA
CDR3 DNA: TGTGCCAGCAGCCAGGTAGCGGGTCACTACGAGCAGTACTTC; CDR3 protein: CASSQVAGHYEQYF; J gene: TRBJ2-7; D gene: TRBD2; V gene: TRBV4-2; clone size: NA
CDR3 DNA: TGTGCCAGCAGGCTGACAGGGTACCGGAACACCGGGGAGCTGTTTTTT; CDR3 protein: CASRLTGYRNTGELFF; J gene: TRBJ2-2; D gene: TRBD1; V gene: TRBV12-3/TRBV12-4; clone size: many
CDR3 DNA: TGTGCCAGCAGGCTAGACAGGGATGGAGGCTACACCTTC; CDR3 protein: CASRLDRDGGYTF; J gene: TRBJ1-2; D gene: TRBD1; V gene: TRBV12-3/TRBV12-4; clone size: many
CDR3 DNA: TGTGCCAGCAGCGCGGGCGGGGTAGCGGTAAACACCGGGGAGCTGTTTTTT; CDR3 protein: CASSAGGVAVNTGELFF; J gene: TRBJ2-2; D gene: NA; V gene: TRBV4-2; clone size: NA
CDR3 DNA: TGCGCCAGCAGCTTGGACCCGACGAGTCGGCTCTACGAGCAGTACTTC; CDR3 protein: CASSLDPTSRLYEQYF; J gene: TRBJ2-7; D gene: NA; V gene: TRBV5-1; clone size: NA
CDR3 DNA: TGTGCCAGCAGCGGGGCCGGACAGGGGGCTTACGAGCAGTACTTC; CDR3 protein: CASSGAGQGAYEQYF; J gene: TRBJ2-7; D gene: TRBD1; V gene: TRBV9; clone size: NA
CDR3 DNA: TGTGCCACCAGCGGAGAGGAAACCCCGGGAGGTCCAGATACGCAGTATTTT; CDR3 protein: CATSGEETPGGPDTQYF; J gene: TRBJ2-3; D gene: TRBD2; V gene: TRBV15; clone size: many
CDR3 DNA: TGTGCCACGGCCGGGACTAGCGCGGGCGGGGAGCTGTTTTTT; CDR3 protein: CATAGTSAGGELFF; J gene: TRBJ2-2; D gene: TRBD2; V gene: TRBV6-1; clone size: NA